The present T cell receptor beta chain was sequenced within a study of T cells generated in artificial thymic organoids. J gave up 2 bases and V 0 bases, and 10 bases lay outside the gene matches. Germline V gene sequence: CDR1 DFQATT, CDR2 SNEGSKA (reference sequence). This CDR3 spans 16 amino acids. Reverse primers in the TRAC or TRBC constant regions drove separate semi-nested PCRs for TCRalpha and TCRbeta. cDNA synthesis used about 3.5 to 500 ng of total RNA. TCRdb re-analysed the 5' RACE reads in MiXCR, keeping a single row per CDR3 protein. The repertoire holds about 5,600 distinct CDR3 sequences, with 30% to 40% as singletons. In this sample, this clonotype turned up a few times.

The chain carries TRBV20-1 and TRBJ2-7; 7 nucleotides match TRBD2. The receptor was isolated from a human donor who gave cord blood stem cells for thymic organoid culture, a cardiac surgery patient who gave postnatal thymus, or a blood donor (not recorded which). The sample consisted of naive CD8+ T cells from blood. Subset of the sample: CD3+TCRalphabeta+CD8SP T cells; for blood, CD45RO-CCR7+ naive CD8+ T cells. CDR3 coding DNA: TGCAGTGCTAGAGATAGGGAGGGAGTGCTCCCCTACGAGCAGTACTTC. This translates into CSARDREGVLPYEQYF.